This T cell receptor (beta chain) was captured in a study of T cell repertoires in cytomegalovirus infection. For the study at large: Well-studied HLA-B-restricted epitopes and recently identified HLA-C-restricted epitopes of CMV were both used in the study. Findings and limits, study-wide: Dominating the ex vivo response were TCR beta clonotypes that were CMV-specific and HLA-C-restricted.

About this clonotype: Its specificity is not known.

Germline CDR1 SGHVS, CDR2 FNYEAQ. The CDR3 covers 15 residues. Trimming stripped 5 bases from V and 0 bases from J, with 8 bases between. TCRdb recomputed calls from the reads with MiXCR, one row per CDR3 protein. Here the sample spans approximately 300,000 distinct CDR3 sequences, more than 20% being singletons. The clonotype comes from a human donor in good health (CMV status not recorded). Some clones in this sample may be carry-over from other donors' samples. This material consisted of cultured PBMCs, taken from culture after CMV antigen stimulation. The rearrangement joins TRBV7-6 to TRBJ2-6; D not resolved. The CDR3 is CASSKLYSGANVLTF. The CDR3, as DNA: TGTGCCAGCAGCAAACTCTACTCTGGGGCCAACGTCCTGACTTTC.